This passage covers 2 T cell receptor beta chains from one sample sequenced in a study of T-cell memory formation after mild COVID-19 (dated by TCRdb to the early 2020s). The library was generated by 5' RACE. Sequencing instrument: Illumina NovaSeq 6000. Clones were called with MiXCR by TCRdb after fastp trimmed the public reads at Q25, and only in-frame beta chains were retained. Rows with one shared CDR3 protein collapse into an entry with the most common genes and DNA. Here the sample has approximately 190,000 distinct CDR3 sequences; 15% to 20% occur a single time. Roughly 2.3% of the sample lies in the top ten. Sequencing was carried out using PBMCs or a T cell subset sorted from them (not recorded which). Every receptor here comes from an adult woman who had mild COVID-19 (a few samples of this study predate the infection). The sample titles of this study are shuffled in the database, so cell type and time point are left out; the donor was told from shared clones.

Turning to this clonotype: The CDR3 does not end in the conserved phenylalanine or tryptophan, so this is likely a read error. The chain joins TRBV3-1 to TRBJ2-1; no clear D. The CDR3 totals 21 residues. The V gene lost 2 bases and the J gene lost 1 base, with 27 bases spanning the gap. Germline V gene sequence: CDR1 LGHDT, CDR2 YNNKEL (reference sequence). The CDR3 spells CASSQPPAHWGMVVSYNEQFL. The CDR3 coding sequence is TGTGCCAGCAGCCAACCGCCCGCCCACTGGGGAATGGTGGTATCCTACAATGAGCAGTTCTTA.

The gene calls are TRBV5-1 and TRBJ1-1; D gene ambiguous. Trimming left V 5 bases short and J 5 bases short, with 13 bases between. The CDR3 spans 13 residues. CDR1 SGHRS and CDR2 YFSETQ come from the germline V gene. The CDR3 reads CASRRLAGTEAFF. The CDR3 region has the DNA TGCGCCAGCAGGAGGCTGGCGGGAACTGAAGCTTTCTTT.